The 27 T cell receptor beta chains below all came from one sample that was sequenced in a study of identical twins. From the 5' RACE reads, TCRdb called clonotypes with MiXCR, one entry per CDR3 protein. This sample has just over 500,000 distinct CDR3 sequences, with 20% to 25% found just once. A further study also used this sample, focusing on T cells expressing NK-cell markers.

Sequencing used CD4+ T cells sorted from blood. The receptors come from a young woman in good health.

This clonotype turned up a few times. The rearrangement joins TRBV20-1 to TRBJ2-5; 12 bases fit TRBD2. This CDR3 comprises 16 residues. V was clipped by 3 bases and J by 2 bases; unmatched bases: 7. Germline V lookup: CDR1 DFQATT, CDR2 SNEGSKA (reference sequence). The CDR3 bases are TGCAGTGCTAGGGGGACTAGCGGGCGACTTCAAGAGACCCAGTACTTC. Its protein product is CSARGTSGRLQETQYF.

In this sample, this clonotype turned up a few times. This chain connects TRBV7-9 to TRBJ2-1; perhaps TRBD2 as D (6 bases). Germline CDR1 SEHNR, CDR2 FQNEAQ (reference sequence). The CDR3 extends over 15 amino acids. The V end was cut by 5 bases, the J end by 8 bases, with 19 bases between. CDR3 in amino acids: CASSHWRGKAYEQFF. In DNA form, the CDR3 reads TGTGCCAGCAGCCATTGGAGGGGCAAAGCCTATGAGCAGTTCTTC.

V gene TRBV5-1 combines with J gene TRBJ2-1; D is unresolved. Germline V gene data show CDR1 as SGHRS and CDR2 as YFSETQ. Trimming took off 0 bases at V and 2 bases at J, with 6 bases between the two ends. The CDR3 has 14 residues. The CDR3 sequence is CASSLEVTYNEQFF. Here the CDR3 DNA reads TGCGCCAGCAGCTTGGAGGTTACCTACAATGAGCAGTTCTTC.

This clonotype showed up many times. This chain joins TRBV7-9 and TRBJ2-5; 10 bases match TRBD2. Germline V lookup: CDR1 SEHNR, CDR2 FQNEAQ (reference sequence). The V segment lost 1 base and the J segment 2 bases; nucleotides outside the gene matches: 1. This CDR3 is built from 15 residues. CDR3 nucleotide sequence: TGTGCCAGCAGCTTAGGTAGCGGGGGGCAAGAGACCCAGTACTTC. Amino acid sequence: CASSLGSGGQETQYF.

This clonotype was picked up a small number of times. The V call is TRBV7-6, the J call TRBJ2-7, with 8 bases identical to TRBD1. V shed 4 bases and J 5 bases; nucleotides not matched to a gene: 13. The CDR3 has 16 amino acids. The germline CDR1 and CDR2 sequences are SGHVS and FNYEAQ. CDR3 nucleotides: TGTGCCAGCAGCTACCCCAGTCGCAGGGGGCTGGACGAGCAGTACTTC. It codes for CASSYPSRRGLDEQYF.

There are a few counts of this clonotype. The chain combines TRBV6-2 or TRBV6-3 with TRBJ2-1; D uncertain. Germline V gene lookup returns CDR1 MNHEY and CDR2 SVGEGT. There are 12 residues in the CDR3. The V and J ends lost 0 bases and 11 bases respectively, with 8 bases between them. The CDR3 reads CASSYSMGKQFF. CDR3 in DNA: TGTGCCAGCAGTTACTCGATGGGGAAGCAGTTCTTC.

V is TRBV3-1 and J is TRBJ1-3; D is unclear. The CDR3 is 13 residues long. The germline CDR1 and CDR2 sequences are LGHDT and YNNKEL (reference sequence). Deletions cut 6 bases from V and 1 base from J, with 7 bases between. CDR3 in amino acids: CASSRQSGNTIYF. The CDR3, as DNA: TGTGCCAGCAGTCGGCAGTCTGGAAACACCATATATTTT.

This clonotype was seen at least ten times. The CDR3: CSVTPSGGGTQYF. DNA for the CDR3: TGCAGCGTCACTCCGTCAGGGGGCGGTACGCAGTATTTT. V and J are TRBV29-1 and TRBJ2-3; 8 bases are shared with TRBD1. Germline V lookup: CDR1 SQVTM, CDR2 ANQGSEA. The length of the CDR3 is 13 residues. Trimming took 6 bases from V and 8 from J; bases not matched to a gene: 10.

This clonotype has only a few counts. V gene TRBV6-5 combines with J gene TRBJ2-7; unclear D gene. The CDR3 runs to 15 residues. Germline loops: CDR1 MNHEY, CDR2 SVGAGI. Deletions cut 1 base from V and 0 bases from J, with 10 bases between. The CDR3 DNA is TGTGCCAGCAGTTACTTCCCCTCGACCTCCTACGAGCAGTACTTC. Protein: CASSYFPSTSYEQYF.

This rearrangement joins TRBV5-1 to TRBJ2-5, with D possibly being TRBD2 (6 bases). V was trimmed by 4 bases and J by 4 bases, leaving 14 bases between them. Germline lookup yields CDR1 SGHRS and CDR2 YFSETQ. The CDR3 contains 14 residues. CDR3 nucleotide sequence: TGCGCCAGCAGCCCCGGAGGGCTCCGAGAGACCCAGTACTTC. This translates into CASSPGGLRETQYF. The whole variable domain, filled in from reference TRBV5-1 and TRBJ2-5, reads KAGVTQTPRYLIKTRGQQVTLSCSPISGHRSVSWYQQTPGQGLQFLFEYFSETQRNKGNFPGRFSGRQFSNSRSEMNVSTLELGDSALYLCASSPGGLRETQYFGPGTRLLVL.

This clonotype was recorded a few times. This chain links TRBV9 with TRBJ2-5; 9 bases are shared with TRBD2. This CDR3 contains 15 residues. J was trimmed by 4 bases and V by 0 bases; bases with no gene match: 4. CDR1 is SGDLS, CDR2 YYNGEE, per germline. This CDR3 reads CASSVGGGASETQYF. Here the CDR3 DNA reads TGTGCCAGCAGCGTAGGCGGGGGGGCCTCAGAGACCCAGTACTTC.

J is TRBJ2-3 and V is TRBV20-1, with D tentatively TRBD1 (6 bases). The CDR3 runs to 18 residues. The germline V gene has CDR1 DFQATT and CDR2 SNEGSKA (reference sequence). Deletions cut 0 bases from V and 2 bases from J, with 21 bases between. The CDR3: CSARDWKGRGSNTDTQYF. CDR3 DNA: TGCAGTGCTAGAGATTGGAAGGGCAGGGGAAGTAACACAGATACGCAGTATTTT.

This clonotype was seen a handful of times. The gene calls are TRBV20-1 and TRBJ2-1; D is unresolved. CDR1 and CDR2 (germline): DFQATT, SNEGSKA (reference sequence). CDR3 length equals 12 residues. Between the trimmed V and J ends, which lost 5 bases and 4 bases, there was a span of 9 bases. The CDR3 protein is CSAHLGYNEQFF. In DNA, the CDR3 is TGCAGTGCTCATTTGGGATACAATGAGCAGTTCTTC.

There are many counts of this clonotype. The DNA for the CDR3 is TGTGCCAGCAGACGGACTAGCGGGGGTAGCACAGATACGCAGTATTTT. Translating it yields CASRRTSGGSTDTQYF. This chain connects TRBV12-3 or TRBV12-4 to TRBJ2-3; 13 bases match TRBD2. With 6 bases clipped from V and 0 bases from J, the junction kept 3 bases outside the gene matches. The CDR3 runs 16 residues.

This clonotype was recorded a few times. The rearrangement joins TRBV20-1 to TRBJ1-2, with a weak D call TRBD1 (5 bases). Looked up from germline, CDR1 is DFQATT and CDR2 is SNEGSKA (reference sequence). The germline V and J ends were trimmed by 5 bases and 3 bases, with 10 bases remaining between them. The CDR3 length is 12 residues. CDR3 DNA sequence: TGCAGTGCTCACGAAGGGGACTATGGCTACACCTTC. Protein sequence: CSAHEGDYGYTF.

This chain links TRBV20-1 with TRBJ1-2; no definite D call. Trimming stripped 6 bases from V and 14 bases from J, with 22 bases between. There are 12 residues in the CDR3. Germline assignment: CDR1 DFQATT and CDR2 SNEGSKA (reference sequence). The CDR3 sequence: CSAPGQVAEETF. The CDR3 coding sequence is TGCAGTGCACCGGGCCAGGTAGCCGAGGAAACCTTC.

The sample holds many counts of this clonotype. Germline and junction disagree at one end, which may indicate a read error. This rearrangement joins TRBV5-1 to TRBJ2-5, with D perhaps matching TRBD1 (6 bases). The CDR3 length is 13 residues. Germline CDR1 is SGHRS and CDR2 is YFSETQ. CDR3 region: CASSLDSQETQYF. For the CDR3, the DNA is TGTGCCAGCAGCTTGGACAGCCAAGAGACCCAGTACTTC.

In this sample, this clonotype turned up many times. The rearrangement uses TRBV10-1 and TRBJ2-7; TRBD1 might be the D (6 bases). Trimming pared 4 bases from V and 3 bases from J, leaving 7 bases between. Germline CDR1 WNHNN, CDR2 SYGVQD (reference sequence). CDR3 length: 12 residues. CDR3 sequence reads: CASSATGYEQYF. In DNA, the CDR3 is TGCGCCAGCAGTGCGACAGGCTACGAGCAGTACTTC.

The chain has TRBV12-3 or TRBV12-4 and TRBJ2-1; unclear D gene. The CDR3 is 14 amino acids. V shed 5 bases and J shed 3 bases, with 11 bases lying between them. The DNA for the CDR3 is TGTGCCAGCAGTCTATTAGAGAGCTACAATGAGCAGTTCTTC. Protein: CASSLLESYNEQFF.

This clonotype has ten or more counts. The chain uses TRBV20-1 and TRBJ2-1, with 10 nucleotides matching TRBD2. CDR3 length equals 15 residues. The ends lost 6 bases at V and 11 bases at J; junction bases unmatched: 16. Germline V gene lookup returns CDR1 DFQATT and CDR2 SNEGSKA (reference sequence). The CDR3 DNA is TGCAGTGCGACAATTACTAGCGGGGTAGGTCCCCAGCAGTTCTTC. Protein: CSATITSGVGPQQFF.

This clonotype has only a few counts. The genes are TRBV9 and TRBJ2-1; D is perhaps TRBD2 (6 bases). CDR1 is SGDLS, CDR2 YYNGEE, per germline. The CDR3 length is 13 residues. Deletions cut 3 bases from V and 8 bases from J, with 12 bases between. CDR3 in DNA: TGTGCCAGCAGCGGGGGGGATGGGTATGAGCAGTTCTTC. This sequence encodes CASSGGDGYEQFF.

There are a few counts of this clonotype. CDR3 in amino acids: CASSPDWVGANVLTF. CDR3 nucleotide sequence: TGTGCCAGCAGCCCCGACTGGGTTGGGGCCAACGTCCTGACTTTC. The chain couples TRBV7-3 to TRBJ2-6; D gene ambiguous. V was trimmed by 5 bases and J by 3 bases, leaving 11 bases between them. Germline CDR1 and CDR2: SGHTA and FQGTGA. This CDR3 is 15 amino acids long.

The V and J genes are TRBV29-1 and TRBJ2-3, with no clear D. Germline loops: CDR1 SQVTM, CDR2 ANQGSEA. This CDR3 contains 11 residues. Trimming removed 4 bases from V and 4 bases from J, with 6 bases in between. The CDR3 coding sequence is TGCAGCGTTGTGATAGCAGATACGCAGTATTTT. Translating it yields CSVVIADTQYF.

This clonotype was observed a handful of times. The chain carries TRBV15 and TRBJ2-5; unclear D gene. This CDR3 has 16 residues. Germline V gene lookup returns CDR1 LNHNV and CDR2 YYDKDF (reference sequence). V lost 1 base and J 2 bases, leaving 14 bases between the germline ends. CDR3 nucleotide sequence: TGTGCCACCAGCAGAGGGGATGGGCAGTTACAAGAGACCCAGTACTTC. Translation: CATSRGDGQLQETQYF.

The V gene is TRBV12-3 or TRBV12-4, the J gene TRBJ1-5; unclear D gene. Trimming removed 7 bases at V and 5 bases at J, with 12 bases between. The CDR3 covers 13 residues. CDR3 amino acids: CASIEGSHQPQHF. The CDR3 coding sequence is TGTGCCAGCATCGAGGGTTCGCATCAGCCCCAGCATTTT.

J is TRBJ1-2 and V is TRBV3-1, with D unclear. Per the germline V gene, CDR1 is LGHDT and CDR2 is YNNKEL (reference sequence). The germline V and J ends were trimmed by 8 bases and 4 bases, with 14 bases remaining between them. This CDR3 is 13 amino acids long. The CDR3 loop reads CASRPLGSYGYTF. CDR3 coding DNA: TGTGCCAGCCGGCCCTTGGGCAGCTATGGCTACACCTTC.

This clonotype was detected a few times. The J gene is TRBJ2-3, the V gene TRBV12-3 or TRBV12-4; 11 positions match TRBD2. The CDR3 contains 18 residues. The junction had 12 bases not matched to a gene; V was cut back by 3 bases and J by 4 bases. CDR3 loop: CASSFGLAGLAKPDTQYF. The DNA for the CDR3 is TGTGCCAGCAGTTTCGGACTAGCGGGCCTCGCAAAACCAGATACGCAGTATTTT.